This TCR beta chain originates from a study of vaccination and CD4 T cells after COVID-19. CDR1 SGHRS and CDR2 YFSETQ come from the germline V gene. The CDR3 is made up of 15 amino acids. The ends were cut back, 7 bases at V and 0 bases at J, with 16 bases in the middle. One entry per CDR3 protein results from TCRdb running MiXCR on the PCR reads. The sample records some 20,000 distinct CDR3 sequences, 60% being singletons. This clonotype originated in a human donor who had recovered from COVID-19. Specimen: CD4+ T cells from blood, collected after SARS-CoV-2 vaccination. The chain combines TRBV5-1 with TRBJ2-5; tentative D call: TRBD2 (6 bases). CDR3 sequence: CASLPGGMYQETQYF. For the CDR3, the DNA is TGCGCCAGCCTCCCTGGGGGGATGTACCAAGAGACCCAGTACTTC.